The source of this TCR beta chain is a study of control samples from healthy donors and cancer patients. Libraries were prepared by immunoSEQ multiplex PCR; TCRdb keeps only in-frame clonotypes and omits some of them. There are a few hundred thousand clones in the sample; 80% to 95% occur only once, and 5.5% to 7.5% lies in the top ten. There are 15 residues in the CDR3. V was clipped by 4 bases and J by 7 bases; unmatched bases: 10. CDR1 and CDR2 (germline): SGHTS, YDEGEE. The receptor was derived from a middle-aged man with head and neck cancer. The sequenced sample was PBMCs. V and J are TRBV5-8 and TRBJ1-5; 8 bases are shared with TRBD1. The CDR3 sequence: CASSRFQGAWQPQHF. CDR3 nucleotides: TGTGCCAGCAGCCGTTTCCAGGGGGCTTGGCAGCCCCAGCATTTT.